Listed here are 4 T cell receptor beta chains from one sample, sequenced in a study of blood T cells in healthy people across ages. A J-beta primer mix and a sample-barcoded 5' primer were used in a second PCR of about 7 to 12 cycles. TCRdb used MiXCR to reprocess the 5' RACE reads, holding one entry per CDR3 protein. The top ten hold approximately 10% of the sample, which has fewer than 2,000,000 distinct CDR3 sequences, roughly 30% seen once. The sample consisted of blood. Receptors originate from a woman in her twenties or thirties in good health.

As regards this clonotype: Relative to the germline gene, one junction end is altered; a read error may explain this. The chain joins TRBV4-2 to TRBJ1-6; D not resolved. Per the germline V gene, CDR1 is LGHNA and CDR2 is YNFKEQ. The CDR3 is made up of 13 amino acids. The CDR3 region is CASSQDQESPLHF. DNA of the CDR3: TGTGCCAGTAGCCAAGATCAGGAGAGTCCCCTCCACTTT.

The chain joins TRBV6-5 to TRBJ1-4; D gene unclear. Germline CDR1 MNHEY, CDR2 SVGAGI. The CDR3 sequence is 15 residues long. V lost 4 bases, J lost 3 bases, and 12 bases lay in between. The CDR3 reads CASSFPLEANEKLFF. In DNA, the CDR3 is TGTGCCAGCAGTTTTCCACTAGAAGCTAATGAAAAACTGTTTTTT.

The CDR3 nucleotides read TGTGCCAGCAAAACCGGGACTAGCGGGACCAATGAGCAGTTCTTC. It is translated as CASKTGTSGTNEQFF. V and J are TRBV2 and TRBJ2-1; 13 nucleotides align to TRBD2. CDR1 and CDR2 from the germline V gene are SNHLY and FYNNEI. There are 15 residues in the CDR3. The V gene end was trimmed by 7 bases and the J gene end by 6 bases; junction bases not matched to a gene: 6.

This clonotype came up a few times. The J gene is TRBJ2-5, the V gene TRBV6-2 or TRBV6-3, with 7 bases that match TRBD1. CDR3 length equals 13 residues. Losses at the gene ends were 7 bases for V and 1 base for J; bases not matched to a gene: 3. The germline CDR1 and CDR2 sequences are MNHEY and SVGEGT. The CDR3 DNA reads TGTGCCAGCACCCACAGGGGCCAAGAGACCCAGTACTTC. Translating it yields CASTHRGQETQYF.